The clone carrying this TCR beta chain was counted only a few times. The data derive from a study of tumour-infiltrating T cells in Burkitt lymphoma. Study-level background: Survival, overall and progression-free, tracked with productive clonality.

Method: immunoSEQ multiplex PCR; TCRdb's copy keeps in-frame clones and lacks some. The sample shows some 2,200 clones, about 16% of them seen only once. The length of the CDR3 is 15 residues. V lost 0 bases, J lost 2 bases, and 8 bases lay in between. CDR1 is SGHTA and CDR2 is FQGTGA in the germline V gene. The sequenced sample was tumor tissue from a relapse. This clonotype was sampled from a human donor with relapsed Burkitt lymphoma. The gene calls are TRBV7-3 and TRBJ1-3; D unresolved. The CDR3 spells CASSLTASAGNTIYF. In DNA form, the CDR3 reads TGTGCCAGCAGCTTAACCGCGTCCGCTGGAAACACCATATATTTT.